This T cell receptor (beta chain) comes out of a study of OX40 agonist ivuxolimab in advanced cancers. Overall study findings and caveats: Those patients achieving a partial response at 0.1-3.0 mg/kg showed among the lowest clonal expansion.

Sequencing was performed with immunoSEQ multiplex PCR; in TCRdb, only in-frame clones are kept and a portion is missing. The sample includes about 53,000 clones, roughly 80% of them seen just once. The CDR3 loop spans 13 amino acids. Trimming took 7 bases from V and 3 from J, leaving 13 bases between them. The germline V gene encodes CDR1 WSHSY and CDR2 SAAADI. A remark on this clone: As yet, its antigen is unknown.

Sequencing used CD4+ or CD8+ T cells sorted from blood, obtained in a trial of the OX40 agonist ivuxolimab. The clonotype comes from an adult with an advanced solid tumor such as melanoma, head and neck, liver or kidney cancer. The chain links TRBV10-2 to TRBJ2-7; D possibly corresponds to TRBD2 (5 bases). CDR3 bases: TGCGCCAGCAAATTAGGACTCAACTACGAGCAGTACTTC. Its protein is CASKLGLNYEQYF.